This TCR beta chain was sequenced during a study of vaccination effects on CD4 cells after COVID-19. Researchers isolated CD4+ T cells once around 11 days of culture had elapsed. Cultures received IL-2 medium that replaced half the medium on days 3 and 7. As for this clone: Its antigen is currently unknown.

Method: immunoSEQ multiplex PCR; TCRdb's copy keeps in-frame clones and lacks some. In the table there are about 46,000 clones, around 74% of which are singletons. CDR3 size: 16 residues. Trimming cost V 4 bases and J 8 bases; bases outside gene matches: 9. Germline loops: CDR1 KGHDR, CDR2 SFDVKD. Material: CD4+ T cells from PBMCs cultured without peptide, obtained before COVID-19 vaccination. The chain uses TRBV24-1 and TRBJ1-4, with TRBD1 matching 10 bases. This sequence originates from a human donor who had a prior SARS-CoV-2 infection. CDR3 residues: CATSDPRQGAGEKLFF. Written as DNA, the CDR3 is TGTGCCACCAGTGACCCTCGACAGGGGGCAGGCGAAAAACTGTTTTTT.